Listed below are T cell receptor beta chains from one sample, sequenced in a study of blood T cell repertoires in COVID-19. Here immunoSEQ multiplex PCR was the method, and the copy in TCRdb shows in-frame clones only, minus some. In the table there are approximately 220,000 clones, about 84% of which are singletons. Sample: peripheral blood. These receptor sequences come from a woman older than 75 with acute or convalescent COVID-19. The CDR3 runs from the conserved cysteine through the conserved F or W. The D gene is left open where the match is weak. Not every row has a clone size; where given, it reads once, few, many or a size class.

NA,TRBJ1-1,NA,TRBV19,CATNTPGGPNTEAFF,TGTGCCACCAACACCCCGGGAGGGCCTAACACTGAAGCTTTCTTT
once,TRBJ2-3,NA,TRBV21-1,CASSKDRLGTSGGRSTDTQYF,TGTGCCAGCAGCAAAGACCGATTGGGGACTAGCGGGGGTCGAAGCACAGATACGCAGTATTTT
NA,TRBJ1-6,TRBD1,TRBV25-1,CASSELGQGDNSPLHF,TGTGCCAGCAGTGAACTAGGACAGGGTGACAATTCACCCCTCCACTTT
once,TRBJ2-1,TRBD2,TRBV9,CASSVSAGSSYNEQFF,TGTGCCAGCAGCGTTTCAGCGGGGAGCTCCTACAATGAGCAGTTCTTC
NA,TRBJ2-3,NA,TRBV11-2,CASSLSTTSHTDTQYF,TGTGCCAGCAGCTTAAGTACCACTTCTCACACAGATACGCAGTATTTT
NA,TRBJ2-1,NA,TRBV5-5,CASSSDLLAPVRQFF,TGTGCCAGCAGCTCCGACCTTCTAGCGCCCGTTAGGCAGTTCTTC
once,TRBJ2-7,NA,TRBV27,CASSPIFPGPVEAYEQYF,TGTGCCAGCAGTCCCATATTCCCCGGCCCAGTGGAGGCCTACGAGCAGTACTTC
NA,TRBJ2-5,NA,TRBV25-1,CASIGQLTQETQYF,TGTGCCAGCATTGGGCAGCTTACCCAAGAGACCCAGTACTTC
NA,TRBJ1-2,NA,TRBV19,CASSILRGGYGYTF,TGTGCCAGTAGTATCTTACGCGGGGGCTATGGCTACACCTTC
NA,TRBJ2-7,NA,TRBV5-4,CASSPSASGGYEQYF,TGTGCCAGCAGCCCATCAGCCAGCGGCGGCTACGAGCAGTACTTC
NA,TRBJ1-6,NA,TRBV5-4,CATFQQGGTPEGPLHF,TGTGCCACCTTCCAGCAGGGCGGGACCCCGGAGGGGCCCCTCCACTTT
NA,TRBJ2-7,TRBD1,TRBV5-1,CASSLAYRGGYNEQYF,TGCGCCAGCAGCTTGGCCTACAGGGGTGGGTATAACGAGCAGTACTTC
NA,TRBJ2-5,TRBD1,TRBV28,CASSDGQGQETQYF,TGTGCCAGCAGTGACGGACAGGGTCAAGAGACCCAGTACTTC
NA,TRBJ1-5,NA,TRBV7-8,CASSPDRVNQPQHF,TGTGCCAGCAGCCCCGACAGAGTCAATCAGCCCCAGCATTTT
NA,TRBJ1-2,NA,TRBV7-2,CASSQTGLYGYTF,TGTGCCAGCAGCCAAACGGGACTCTATGGCTACACCTTC
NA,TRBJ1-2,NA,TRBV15,CATSEGNRDGYGYTF,TGTGCCACCAGCGAAGGAAACAGGGACGGCTATGGCTACACCTTC
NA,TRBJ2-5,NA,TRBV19,CATPVSKGGLYKPQETQYF,TGTGCCACCCCAGTATCGAAGGGGGGGTTATATAAACCACAAGAGACCCAGTACTTC
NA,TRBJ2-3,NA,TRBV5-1,CASSQQGILSADTQYF,TGCGCCAGCAGCCAACAGGGTATTCTCTCCGCAGATACGCAGTATTTT
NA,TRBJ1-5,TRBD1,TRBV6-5,CASSRTGEPQHF,TGTGCCAGCAGTCGGACAGGGGAGCCCCAGCATTTT
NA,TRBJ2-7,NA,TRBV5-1,CASSLLGAADEQYF,TGCGCCAGCAGCTTGCTTGGGGCGGCGGACGAGCAGTACTTC
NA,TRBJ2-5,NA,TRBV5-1,CASSLSASASETQYF,TGCGCCAGCAGCTTGAGCGCATCCGCTTCGGAGACCCAGTACTTC
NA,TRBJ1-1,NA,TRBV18,CASSQPGGDTNTEAFF,TGTGCCAGCTCACAACCGGGAGGGGATACGAACACTGAAGCTTTCTTT
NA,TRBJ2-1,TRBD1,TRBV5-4,CASSSGTGGIDEQFF,TGTGCCAGCAGCTCCGGGACAGGGGGCATAGATGAGCAGTTCTTC
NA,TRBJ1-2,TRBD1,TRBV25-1,CASSGNRDRGRLNYGYTF,TGTGCCAGCAGTGGCAACCGGGACAGGGGGCGATTGAACTATGGCTACACCTTC
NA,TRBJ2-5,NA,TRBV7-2,CASSFTGLETQYF,TGTGCCAGCAGCTTTACGGGGTTGGAGACCCAGTACTTC
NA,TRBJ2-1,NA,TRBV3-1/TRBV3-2,CASSQVIQGGQFF,TGTGCCAGCAGCCAAGTTATTCAGGGGGGGCAGTTCTTC
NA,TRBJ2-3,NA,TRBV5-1,CASSVGRVADTQYF,TGCGCCAGCAGCGTAGGGCGGGTAGCAGATACGCAGTATTTT
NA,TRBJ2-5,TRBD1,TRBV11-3,CASSEGGTGGRETQYF,TGTGCCAGCAGCGAAGGCGGCACAGGGGGGCGGGAGACCCAGTACTTC
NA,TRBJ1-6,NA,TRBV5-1,CASSLASYNSPLHF,TGCGCCAGCAGCTTGGCCAGTTATAATTCACCCCTCCACTTT
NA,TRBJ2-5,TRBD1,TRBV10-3,CAISGTGGREETQYF,TGTGCCATCAGTGGGACAGGGGGAAGGGAAGAGACCCAGTACTTC
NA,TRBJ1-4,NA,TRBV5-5,CASSLEQVANEKLFF,TGTGCCAGCAGCTTGGAGCAGGTTGCTAATGAAAAACTGTTTTTT
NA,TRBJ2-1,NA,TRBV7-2,CASSLAPTPPLEQFF,TGTGCCAGCAGCTTAGCCCCTACCCCCCCCTTAGAGCAGTTCTTC
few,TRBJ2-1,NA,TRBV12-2,CASRLAWREWDPSSYNEQFF,TGTGCAAGTCGCTTAGCGTGGCGGGAGTGGGACCCTAGCTCCTACAATGAGCAGTTCTTC
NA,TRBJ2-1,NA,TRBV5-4,CASSLDKSSYNEQFF,TGTGCCAGCAGCTTGGATAAGAGCTCCTACAATGAGCAGTTCTTC
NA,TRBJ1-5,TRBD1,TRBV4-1,CASSQARLGTGSNQPQHF,TGCGCCAGCAGCCAAGCTCGGCTGGGGACAGGTAGCAATCAGCCCCAGCATTTT
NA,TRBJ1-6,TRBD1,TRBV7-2,CASSLEQGSSYNSPLHF,TGTGCCAGCAGCTTAGAACAGGGGAGCTCCTATAATTCACCCCTCCACTTT
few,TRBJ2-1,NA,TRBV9,CASSTQGSAWVEQFF,TGTGCCAGCAGCACACAGGGTTCCGCCTGGGTTGAGCAGTTCTTC
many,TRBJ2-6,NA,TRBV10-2,CASGDFSGANVLTF,TGCGCCAGCGGAGACTTCTCTGGGGCCAACGTCCTGACTTTC
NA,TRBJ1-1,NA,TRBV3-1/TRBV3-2,CASSLGHANTEAFF,TGTGCCAGCAGCCTCGGTCACGCTAACACTGAAGCTTTCTTT
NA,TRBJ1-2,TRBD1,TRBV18,CASSPRLGQGAANYGYTF,TGTGCCAGCTCACCACGCCTCGGACAGGGGGCAGCTAACTATGGCTACACCTTC
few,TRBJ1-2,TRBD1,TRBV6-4,CASRGQGNYGYTF,TGTGCCAGCAGAGGACAGGGAAACTATGGCTACACCTTC
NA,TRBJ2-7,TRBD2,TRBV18,CASSPASGSYEQYF,TGTGCCAGCTCACCAGCTAGCGGGTCCTACGAGCAGTACTTC
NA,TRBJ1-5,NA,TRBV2,CASSEEKTGGQPQHF,TGTGCCAGCAGTGAAGAAAAGACAGGCGGACAGCCCCAGCATTTT
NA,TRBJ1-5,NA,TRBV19,CASKDSTNQPQHF,TGTGCCAGTAAAGACAGCACTAATCAGCCCCAGCATTTT
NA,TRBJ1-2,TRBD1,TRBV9,CASSVRDRNYGYTF,TGTGCCAGCAGCGTGCGGGACAGGAACTATGGCTACACCTTC
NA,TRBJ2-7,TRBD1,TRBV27,CASRLGTAGTYEQYF,TGTGCCAGCAGGCTTGGGACAGCTGGAACCTACGAGCAGTACTTC
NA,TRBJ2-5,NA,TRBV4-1,CASSREGRETQYF,TGCGCCAGCAGCCGTGAAGGGAGGGAGACCCAGTACTTC
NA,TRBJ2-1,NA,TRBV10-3,CAISESRVGRGNNEQFF,TGTGCCATCAGTGAGTCGCGGGTAGGGCGGGGAAACAATGAGCAGTTCTTC
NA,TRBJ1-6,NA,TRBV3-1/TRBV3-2,CASSLPGGNSPLHF,TGTGCCAGCAGCCTACCCGGGGGGAATTCACCCCTCCACTTT
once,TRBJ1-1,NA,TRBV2,CASSLGQPGGPEAFF,TGTGCCAGCAGTCTTGGACAGCCGGGGGGGCCTGAAGCTTTCTTT
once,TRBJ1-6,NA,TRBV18,CASSPPGEGVPLHF,TGTGCCAGCTCACCACCGGGTGAGGGGGTACCCCTCCACTTT
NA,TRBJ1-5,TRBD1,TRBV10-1,CASSDGTGLGQPQHF,TGCGCCAGCAGTGACGGGACAGGGCTTGGTCAGCCCCAGCATTTT
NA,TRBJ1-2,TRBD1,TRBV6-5,CASSRGQGAYGYTF,TGTGCCAGCAGTCGGGGACAGGGCGCCTATGGCTACACCTTC
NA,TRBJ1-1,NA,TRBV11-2,CASSLAVITEAFF,TGTGCCAGCAGCTTAGCGGTTATCACTGAAGCTTTCTTT
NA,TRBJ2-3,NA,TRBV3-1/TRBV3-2,CASRTSTTTDTQYF,TGTGCCTCAAGGACTTCGACTACCACAGATACGCAGTATTTT
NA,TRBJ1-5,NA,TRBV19,CASTPGSWHNQPQHF,TGTGCCAGTACCCCCGGGAGTTGGCACAATCAGCCCCAGCATTTT
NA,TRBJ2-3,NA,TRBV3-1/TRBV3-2,CASSQMTGDTQYF,TGTGCCAGCAGCCAAATGACAGGAGATACGCAGTATTTT